This T cell receptor beta chain originates from a study of shared clonotypes between healthy human individuals. The CDR3 extends over 15 amino acids. V shed 9 bases and J shed 1 base, with 18 bases lying between them. Germline CDR1 SGHRS, CDR2 YFSETQ. The naive CD8 population came from CD45RO-negative cells selected for CCR7, without terminally differentiated effector memory CD45RA+ cells. Donors were healthy HIV-negative adults without recently reported acute infections or vaccinations. Study findings and constraints: The low donor count limited represented genetic and exposure-history diversity. Sorted-subset sequencing was shown by rarefaction to be incomplete despite large depth. Naive subsets, compared against memory subsets, generally had larger estimated richness values.

TCRdb keeps only in-frame clones here, not all; method: immunoSEQ multiplex PCR. The sample comprises under 2,000,000 clones, approximately 95% of which are singletons, and roughly 1% rests with the top ten. In regard to this clone: Its antigen is not known.

The clonotype comes from a man aged 18 to 30 in good health. Sample: naive CD8+ T cells sorted from blood. The rearrangement links TRBV5-1 to TRBJ2-3; D gene uncertain. The CDR3 sequence is CATQADLTGTDTQYF. The DNA for the CDR3 is TGCGCCACCCAGGCGGACCTTACTGGCACAGATACGCAGTATTTT.